This TCR beta chain was retrieved from a study of blood T cell repertoires in COVID-19. V was pared by 3 bases and J by 3 bases, with 8 bases of the junction left unmatched. CDR1 is SGDLS and CDR2 is YYNGEE in the germline V gene. This CDR3 spans 15 amino acids. The assay was immunoSEQ multiplex PCR, and TCRdb's table has in-frame clones only and misses some. The table records around 180,000 clones, 89% of them present only once. The sequenced material came from PBMCs or T cells enriched from blood (not recorded which). The J gene is TRBJ1-1, the V gene TRBV9; 7 bases line up with TRBD1. The receptor's source is a woman aged 35 to 49 with acute COVID-19. The CDR3 region is CASSARRGLDTEAFF. The CDR3, as DNA: TGTGCCAGCAGCGCACGAAGGGGGCTGGACACTGAAGCTTTCTTT.